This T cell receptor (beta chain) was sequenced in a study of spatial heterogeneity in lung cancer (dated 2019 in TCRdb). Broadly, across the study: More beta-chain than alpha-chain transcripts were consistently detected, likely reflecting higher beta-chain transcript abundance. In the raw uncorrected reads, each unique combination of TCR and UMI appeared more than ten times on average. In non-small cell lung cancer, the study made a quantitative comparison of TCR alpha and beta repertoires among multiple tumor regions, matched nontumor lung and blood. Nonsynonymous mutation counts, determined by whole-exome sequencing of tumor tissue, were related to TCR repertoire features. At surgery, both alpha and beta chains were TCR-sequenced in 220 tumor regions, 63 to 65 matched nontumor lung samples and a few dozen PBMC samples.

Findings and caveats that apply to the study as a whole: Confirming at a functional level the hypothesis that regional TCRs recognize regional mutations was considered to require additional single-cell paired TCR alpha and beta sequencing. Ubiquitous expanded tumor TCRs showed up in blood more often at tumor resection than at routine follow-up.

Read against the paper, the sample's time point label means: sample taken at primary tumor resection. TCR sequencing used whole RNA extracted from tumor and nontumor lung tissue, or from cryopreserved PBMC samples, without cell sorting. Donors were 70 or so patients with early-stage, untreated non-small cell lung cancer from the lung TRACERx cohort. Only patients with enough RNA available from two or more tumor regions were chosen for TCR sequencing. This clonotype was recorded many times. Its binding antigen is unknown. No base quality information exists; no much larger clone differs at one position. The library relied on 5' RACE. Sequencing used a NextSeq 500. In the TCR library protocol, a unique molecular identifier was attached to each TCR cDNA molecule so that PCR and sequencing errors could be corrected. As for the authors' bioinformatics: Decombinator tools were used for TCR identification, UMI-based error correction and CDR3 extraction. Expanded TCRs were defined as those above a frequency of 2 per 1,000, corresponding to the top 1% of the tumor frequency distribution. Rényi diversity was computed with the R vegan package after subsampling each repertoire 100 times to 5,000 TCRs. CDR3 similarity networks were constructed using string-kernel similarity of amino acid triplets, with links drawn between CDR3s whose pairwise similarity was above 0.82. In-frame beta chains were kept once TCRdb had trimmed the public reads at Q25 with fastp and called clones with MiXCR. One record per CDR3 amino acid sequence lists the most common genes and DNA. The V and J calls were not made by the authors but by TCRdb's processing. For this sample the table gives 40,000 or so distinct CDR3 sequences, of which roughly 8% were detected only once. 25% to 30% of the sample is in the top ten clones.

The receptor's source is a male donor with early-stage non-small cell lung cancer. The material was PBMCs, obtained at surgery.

In nucleotide form, the sequence is TGTGCCAGCAGCGTAGTAGGACAGGGGGCCAACGTCCTGACTTTC. Its protein is CASSVVGQGANVLTF. The rearrangement joined TRBV9 to TRBJ2-6, with a weak D call of TRBD1 (6 bases match). Including cysteine and phenylalanine, the CDR3 has 15 amino acids. Only the CDR3 part of the read is kept: 45 bases, read in frame from the first base. The germline V gene yields SGDLS for CDR1 and YYNGEE for CDR2. Trimming removed 0 bases from V and 4 bases from J, leaving 8 bases between the germline ends.